This T cell receptor (beta chain) was recovered during a study of blood T cell repertoires in COVID-19. Study at large: The analysed material was cDNA or gDNA that came from T cells, B-cell-depleted T cells, or PBMCs.

The germline CDR1 and CDR2 sequences are SGHRS and YFSETQ. Trimming took off 1 base at V and 1 base at J, with 9 bases between the two ends. There are 14 residues in the CDR3. Profiled with immunoSEQ multiplex PCR; TCRdb holds only in-frame clones, not every one. The data hold about 110,000 clones, with around 88% observed a single time. The chain recombines TRBV5-1 with TRBJ2-7; D not certain. Sequencing was performed on peripheral blood. The sequence derives from a middle-aged man with active or convalescent COVID-19. This CDR3 is CASSLNTVSYEQYF. For the CDR3, the DNA is TGCGCCAGCAGCTTGAACACCGTTTCCTACGAGCAGTACTTC.